This is a list of T cell receptor beta chains from one sample in a study of T cell responses to AZD1222 COVID-19 vaccine. Clones were sequenced by immunoSEQ multiplex PCR, and TCRdb holds only the in-frame ones, with some missing. The data contain approximately 170,000 clones, 90% to 95% of them singletons. This specimen consisted of peripheral blood, obtained 28 days after the second AZD1222 dose. The receptors originated from an adult who received the AZD1222 COVID-19 vaccine. CDR3s include the opening cysteine and the closing phenylalanine or tryptophan. A D gene is named only where the DNA matches it firmly. Clone size is stated in some rows and not others, as once, few, many or a class when expanded.

.	TRBV13	TRBD1	TRBJ2-1	CASRWDRGNEQFF	TGTGCCAGCAGATGGGACAGGGGCAATGAGCAGTTCTTC
.	TRBV14	.	TRBJ1-2	CASSPGPAKGTF	TGTGCCAGCAGCCCTGGACCCGCAAAAGGAACCTTC
.	TRBV10-3	.	TRBJ2-5	CAISPGPGETQYF	TGTGCCATCAGTCCGGGGCCCGGAGAGACCCAGTACTTC
.	TRBV4-2	.	TRBJ2-3	CASSQKQGLTDTQYF	TGTGCCAGCAGCCAAAAACAGGGTCTAACAGATACGCAGTATTTT
once	TRBV12-3/TRBV12-4	.	TRBJ2-2	CASSVQDTGELFF	TGTGCCAGCAGTGTACAGGACACCGGGGAGCTGTTTTTT
.	TRBV11-2	.	TRBJ1-3	CASSLLPGALSGNTIYF	TGTGCCAGCAGCTTACTGCCAGGGGCCCTCTCTGGAAACACCATATATTTT
.	TRBV7-6	.	TRBJ1-1	CASSSPSGENTEAFF	TGTGCCAGCAGCTCCCCGTCGGGTGAGAACACTGAAGCTTTCTTT
.	TRBV7-8	TRBD2	TRBJ2-2	CASSLAGGPGELFF	TGTGCCAGCAGCCTAGCGGGGGGGCCTGGGGAGCTGTTTTTT
.	TRBV19	.	TRBJ1-5	CASSGARGNQPQHF	TGTGCCAGTAGTGGGGCGAGGGGCAATCAGCCCCAGCATTTT
.	TRBV6-5	.	TRBJ1-2	CASKVVYGYTF	TGTGCCAGCAAGGTAGTCTATGGCTACACCTTC
.	TRBV3-1/TRBV3-2	TRBD1	TRBJ2-7	CASSQESGGLQGQRNEQYF	TGTGCCAGCAGCCAAGAGTCGGGTGGTCTTCAGGGACAGAGGAACGAGCAGTACTTC
.	TRBV13	.	TRBJ2-5	CASSLGELQETQYF	TGTGCCAGCAGCTTGGGGGAGTTACAAGAGACCCAGTACTTC
.	TRBV6-5	TRBD1	TRBJ2-2	CASSYSTGRHSGELFF	TGTGCCAGCAGTTACTCGACAGGGAGACACAGCGGGGAGCTGTTTTTT
.	TRBV5-1	TRBD1	TRBJ1-1	CASSRTGLLNTEAFF	TGCGCCAGCAGCAGGACAGGCCTATTAAACACTGAAGCTTTCTTT
.	TRBV7-9	TRBD1	TRBJ1-2	CASSATDRRNYGYTF	TGTGCCAGCAGCGCGACGGACAGGCGGAACTATGGCTACACCTTC
once	TRBV9	.	TRBJ1-1	CASSPTTRNTEAFF	TGTGCCAGCAGCCCCACAACCAGGAACACTGAAGCTTTCTTT
few	TRBV3-1/TRBV3-2	.	TRBJ2-1	CASSATDGDNEQFF	TGTGCCAGCAGCGCTACCGACGGGGACAATGAGCAGTTCTTC
.	TRBV14	TRBD1	TRBJ1-2	CASSQEMIQGKNGYTF	TGTGCCAGCAGCCAAGAAATGATACAGGGGAAGAATGGCTACACCTTC
.	TRBV6-5	TRBD1	TRBJ1-1	CASSYNRGTEAFF	TGTGCCAGCAGTTACAACAGGGGAACTGAAGCTTTCTTT
.	TRBV15	.	TRBJ2-1	CATSRGDQGREQFF	TGTGCCACCAGCAGAGGCGACCAGGGAAGAGAGCAGTTCTTC
.	TRBV6-1	.	TRBJ1-2	CASSEPGTRWDGYTF	TGTGCCAGCAGTGAGCCGGGGACTCGATGGGATGGCTACACCTTC
.	TRBV6-1	TRBD1	TRBJ2-7	CASSGHPGQDFYEQYF	TGTGCCAGCAGTGGCCACCCGGGACAGGATTTTTACGAGCAGTACTTC
.	TRBV7-8	.	TRBJ1-5	CASSLAHNNQPQHF	TGTGCCAGCAGCTTAGCGCACAACAATCAGCCCCAGCATTTT
.	TRBV2	.	TRBJ2-2	CATSGAVGFTGELFF	TGTGCCACCTCCGGGGCAGTCGGATTCACCGGGGAGCTGTTTTTT
.	TRBV19	.	TRBJ1-2	CASSVVTAYGYTF	TGTGCCAGTAGTGTTGTGACAGCGTATGGCTACACCTTC
.	TRBV5-1	.	TRBJ1-2	CASSPQGANYGYTF	TGCGCCAGCAGCCCACAGGGTGCGAACTATGGCTACACCTTC
.	TRBV5-1	TRBD1	TRBJ2-7	CASSLIQGPYEQYF	TGCGCCAGCAGCTTAATACAGGGGCCCTACGAGCAGTACTTC
.	TRBV7-9	TRBD2	TRBJ2-3	CASSRGGPITDTQYF	TGTGCCAGCAGCCGCGGGGGACCGATCACAGATACGCAGTATTTT
.	TRBV6-1	.	TRBJ2-2	CASSDLTGELFF	TGTGCCAGCAGTGATTTAACCGGGGAGCTGTTTTTT
once	TRBV5-4	.	TRBJ1-1	CASSPPARGTEAFF	TGTGCCAGCAGCCCGCCGGCCCGGGGCACTGAAGCTTTCTTT
.	TRBV18	TRBD1	TRBJ1-5	CASSPGGTGPQHF	TGTGCCAGCTCCCCAGGGGGCACGGGGCCCCAGCATTTT
.	TRBV7-9	TRBD1	TRBJ2-7	CASSPTGQGGKQYF	TGTGCCAGCAGCCCTACCGGACAGGGGGGAAAGCAGTACTTC
.	TRBV28	.	TRBJ1-4	CASSFGGTQFNEKLFF	TGTGCCAGCAGTTTTGGCGGGACTCAGTTTAATGAAAAACTGTTTTTT
.	TRBV19	.	TRBJ1-4	CASSIAHGTTNEKLFF	TGTGCCAGTAGTATAGCCCACGGAACAACTAATGAAAAACTGTTTTTT
once	TRBV19	.	TRBJ2-1	CASTEGGPREQFF	TGTGCCAGTACGGAGGGGGGGCCAAGGGAGCAGTTCTTC
.	TRBV2	.	TRBJ2-5	CASRGQQETQYF	TGTGCCAGCAGAGGGCAGCAAGAGACCCAGTACTTC